These T cell receptor beta chains were read from a single sample in a study of graft-versus-host responses after intestinal transplantation. The antigens for these receptors are not known. Repertoires were generated with immunoSEQ multiplex PCR, while TCRdb's copy carries only in-frame clones and drops some. The sample includes around 88,000 clones, over 80% of them seen just once. The sample here was unstimulated CD8+ T cells sorted from spleen or lymph node cells, taken before intestinal transplant. The source is a human donor who received an intestinal transplant. Each CDR3 is given with its conserved first and last residue. D genes are given only for firm matches. Some rows mark clone size as missing; the rest say once, few, many or name a class of expanded clone.

d_call j_call v_call clone_size cdr3_nt cdr3_aa
- TRBJ2-2 TRBV10-3 - TGTGCCATCAGTGATGGCAGGGCGAACACCGGGGAGCTGTTTTTT CAISDGRANTGELFF
- TRBJ1-3 TRBV10-1 - TGCGCCAGCAGTGAGTCGATTCAATCCGGAAACACCATATATTTT CASSESIQSGNTIYF
TRBD2 TRBJ2-2 TRBV9 - TGTGCCAGCAGCGCCTCGGGGGGAGGGACCGGGGAGCTGTTTTTT CASSASGGGTGELFF
TRBD1 TRBJ2-7 TRBV29-1 - TGCAGCGTTGGGACAGGGATAGACGAGCAGTACTTC CSVGTGIDEQYF
- TRBJ2-3 TRBV28 - TGTGCCACACACCTAGCCGTTACAGATACGCAGTATTTT CATHLAVTDTQYF
TRBD2 TRBJ2-3 TRBV5-4 - TGTGCCAGCAGCGGGGCGGCGGGGGGGCCCACAGATACGCAGTATTTT CASSGAAGGPTDTQYF
TRBD1 TRBJ2-3 TRBV19 - TGTGCCAGTAGTTTCGGGACAGCCGGAGTGAGTGGGGACACAGATACGCAGTATTTT CASSFGTAGVSGDTDTQYF
TRBD1 TRBJ1-5 TRBV27 - TGTGCCAGCAGCAGATCGACAGGGGGGGATCAGCCCCAGCATTTT CASSRSTGGDQPQHF
- TRBJ1-2 TRBV27 - TGTGCCAGCAGTTTCGGCAGTCCAAACTATGGCTACACCTTC CASSFGSPNYGYTF
TRBD2 TRBJ2-1 TRBV9 once TGTGCCAGCAGTACCCCCGAAACTAGCGGGACAGAAGCGGATTACAATGAGCAGTTCTTC CASSTPETSGTEADYNEQFF
TRBD1 TRBJ1-2 TRBV7-9 - TGTGCCAGCAGGTCGCCGATAGGGGGCGCAGATGGCTACACCTTC CASRSPIGGADGYTF
- TRBJ2-7 TRBV6-1 - TGTGCCAGCAGTGAAGAAGGCAGGGACGTGACCTACGAGCAGTACTTC CASSEEGRDVTYEQYF
TRBD1 TRBJ2-7 TRBV6-1 once TGTGCCAGCAAACCGGGACAGGGACACTCCTACGAGCAGTACTTC CASKPGQGHSYEQYF